The sequence of this T cell receptor (beta chain) was determined in a study of T cell responses to AZD1222 COVID-19 vaccine. Study-wide findings and caveats: The study sampled repertoires only after the peak T cell response. Targets within unmutated variant regions were reportedly found for nearly half of spike-specific TCRs.

The protocol was immunoSEQ multiplex PCR, while the TCRdb copy is restricted to in-frame clones and leaves out a portion. The data show 100,000 to 120,000 clones, roughly nine tenths seen once. Worth noting for this clone: Its antigen is unknown.

The germline gives CDR1 KGHSH, CDR2 LQKENI. The CDR3 consists of 17 residues. The junction had 6 bases not matched to a gene; V was cut back by 0 bases and J by 3 bases. Sample: peripheral blood, taken on day 0 of AZD1222 vaccination. This chain joins TRBV18 and TRBJ2-3, with TRBD2 matching 10 bases. This TCR came from an adult in good health. The CDR3 here is CASSPPWSGRETDTQYF. The CDR3 bases are TGTGCCAGCTCACCACCTTGGAGCGGGAGGGAGACAGATACGCAGTATTTT.